This TCR beta chain was captured in a study of graft-versus-host responses after intestinal transplantation. The wider study: Recipients received multivisceral, liver-intestinal, or isolated intestinal transplants.

This CDR3 region has 12 residues. Germline V gene data show CDR1 as LNHDA and CDR2 as SQIVND (reference sequence). Trimming took 6 bases from V and 2 from J, leaving 7 bases between them. Assay used: immunoSEQ multiplex PCR; TCRdb lists only in-frame clones, some missing. The data show approximately 90,000 clones, with over 80% seen just once and approximately 5.6% held by the top ten. Findings and limits, study-wide: Early post-transplant HvG declines were associated with peak circulating GvH clone levels. High graft-versus-host to host-versus-graft clonal ratios were seen in allografts of patients with graft-donor T cell macrochimerism. Recipient marrow held GvH clones, some first seen in ileum or blood.

Note on this clone: What it binds is not known.

This chain connects TRBV19 to TRBJ1-1; D unresolved. Sample: unstimulated CD8+ T cells sorted from spleen or lymph node cells, taken before intestinal transplant. This receptor was taken from a human donor who received an intestinal transplant. The CDR3 DNA sequence: TGTGCCAGTAGGCCGGGAAACACTGAAGCTTTCTTT. It specifies CASRPGNTEAFF.